A single sample gave rise to the 2 T cell receptor beta chains below, sequenced in a study of T-cell memory formation after mild COVID-19. One entry per CDR3 protein results from TCRdb running MiXCR on the 5' RACE reads. This table holds some 180,000 distinct CDR3 sequences, 10% to 15% found once. The sequenced material came from PBMCs or a T cell subset sorted from them (not recorded which). All receptors come from a young man who had mild COVID-19 (a few samples of this study predate the infection). Cell type and time point are not known.

In its sample, this clonotype was seen a few times. The chain is built from TRBV4-3 and TRBJ2-3; 9 bases match TRBD2. This CDR3 is built from 16 residues. V was clipped by 1 base and J by 2 bases; unmatched bases: 4. The V gene's germline CDR1 is LGHNA and CDR2 YSLEER. The CDR3 loop reads CASSQAPSGDTDTQYF. The CDR3 DNA reads TGCGCCAGCAGCCAAGCTCCTAGCGGGGACACAGATACGCAGTATTTT.

The rearrangement links TRBV7-9 to TRBJ2-7, with D possibly being TRBD1 (5 bases). This CDR3 comprises 14 residues. In germline, CDR1 is SEHNR, CDR2 FQNEAQ (reference sequence). V was shortened by 2 bases and J by 2 bases, with 10 bases between the two germline ends. The CDR3 spells CASSLHQGPYEQYF. The DNA of the CDR3 is TGTGCCAGCAGCTTACATCAGGGCCCCTACGAGCAGTACTTC.